This section outlines one TCR beta chain sequence together with its context. As yet, its antigen is unknown. Germline V lookup: CDR1 SGHTS, CDR2 YDEGEE. V lost 0 bases and J lost 2, with 15 bases in between. The CDR3 totals 17 residues. Sequencing used immunoSEQ multiplex PCR; TCRdb keeps in-frame clones, though not all of them. Here the sample spans tens of thousands of clones, 70% to 80% being singletons. Time point defined: week 35, safety follow-up. Vaccine doses each comprised 300 ug of mutant IDH1 20-mer peptide, with topical imiquimod. This sample was included in a study of a mutant IDH1 vaccine in newly diagnosed glioma.

This chain uses TRBV5-8 with TRBJ2-1, with D possibly matching TRBD1 (5 bases). Sample: PBMCs, taken from a glioma patient whose treatment included an IDH1 peptide vaccine. This TCR came from a man in his forties with glioma. CDR3 DNA: TGTGCCAGCAGCTTGGCCATCCGATTAGGGGCCTACAATGAGCAGTTCTTC. Translation gives CASSLAIRLGAYNEQFF.